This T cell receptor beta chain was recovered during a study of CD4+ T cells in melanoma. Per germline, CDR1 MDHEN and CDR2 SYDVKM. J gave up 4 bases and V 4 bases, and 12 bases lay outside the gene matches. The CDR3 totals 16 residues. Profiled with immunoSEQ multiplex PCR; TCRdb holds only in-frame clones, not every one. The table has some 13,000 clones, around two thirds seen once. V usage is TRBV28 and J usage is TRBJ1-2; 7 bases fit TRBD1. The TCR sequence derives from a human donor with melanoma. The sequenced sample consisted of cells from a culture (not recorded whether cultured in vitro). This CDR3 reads CASSYPSGTALYGYTF. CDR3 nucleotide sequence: TGTGCCAGCAGTTATCCCTCCGGGACAGCGCTCTATGGCTACACCTTC.